The T cell receptor (beta chain) described here comes from a study of cytotoxic CD8 clonotypes in ibrutinib-treated CLL. As for the study in general: IGHV unmutated 17 to 18; relapsed/refractory 11 to 12; treatment-naive about 14.

Generated by immunoSEQ multiplex PCR, the TCRdb table keeps only in-frame clones and is missing some. The sample has approximately 150,000 clones; approximately 91% are singletons. This clonotype was obtained from a human donor with chronic lymphocytic leukemia. The sample consisted of PBMCs, taken at disease progression, from a patient treated with ibrutinib.

CDR3 nucleotide sequence: TGTGCCAGCAGTAGAACCCACAGAACCAATCAGCCCCAGCATTTT. Protein: CASSRTHRTNQPQHF. This sequence joins TRBV27 and TRBJ1-5; D uncertain. V gave up 5 bases and J gave up 3 bases, with 14 bases separating them. There are 15 residues in the CDR3. In germline, CDR1 is MNHEY, CDR2 SMNVEV (reference sequence).